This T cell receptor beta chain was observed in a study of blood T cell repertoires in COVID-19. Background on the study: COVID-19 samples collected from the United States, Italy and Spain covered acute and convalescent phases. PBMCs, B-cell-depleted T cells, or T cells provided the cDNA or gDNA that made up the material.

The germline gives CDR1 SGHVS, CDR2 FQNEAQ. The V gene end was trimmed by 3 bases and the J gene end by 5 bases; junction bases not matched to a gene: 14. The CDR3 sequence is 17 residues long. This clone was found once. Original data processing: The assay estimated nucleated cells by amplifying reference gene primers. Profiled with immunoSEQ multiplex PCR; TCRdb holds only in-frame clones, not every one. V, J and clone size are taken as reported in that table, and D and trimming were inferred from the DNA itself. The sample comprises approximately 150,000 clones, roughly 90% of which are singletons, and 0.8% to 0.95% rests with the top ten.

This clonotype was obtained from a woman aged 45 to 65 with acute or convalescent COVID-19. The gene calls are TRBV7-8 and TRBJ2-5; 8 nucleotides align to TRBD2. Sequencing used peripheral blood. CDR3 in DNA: TGTGCCAGCAGCTTGGCTTGGACTAGCCCCCGTCCGGAGACCCAGTACTTC. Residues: CASSLAWTSPRPETQYF.